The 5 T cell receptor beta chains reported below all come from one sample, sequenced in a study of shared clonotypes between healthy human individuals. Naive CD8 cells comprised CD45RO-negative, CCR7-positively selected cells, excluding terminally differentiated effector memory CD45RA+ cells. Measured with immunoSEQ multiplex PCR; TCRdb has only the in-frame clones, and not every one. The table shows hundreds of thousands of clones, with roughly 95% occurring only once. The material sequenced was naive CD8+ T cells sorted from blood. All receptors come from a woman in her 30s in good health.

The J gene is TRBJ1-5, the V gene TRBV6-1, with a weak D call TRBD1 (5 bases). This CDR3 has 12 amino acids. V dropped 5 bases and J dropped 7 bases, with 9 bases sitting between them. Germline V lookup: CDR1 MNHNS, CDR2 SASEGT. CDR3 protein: CASSSGYQPQHF. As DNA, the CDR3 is TGTGCCAGCAGTTCAGGGTACCAGCCCCAGCATTTT.

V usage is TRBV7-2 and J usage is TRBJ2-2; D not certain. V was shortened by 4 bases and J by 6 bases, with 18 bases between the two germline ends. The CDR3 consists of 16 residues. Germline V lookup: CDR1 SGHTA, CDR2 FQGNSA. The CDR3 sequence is CASSSDSETLAGELFF. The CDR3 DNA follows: TGTGCCAGCAGCTCAGACTCCGAAACCCTCGCCGGGGAGCTGTTTTTT.

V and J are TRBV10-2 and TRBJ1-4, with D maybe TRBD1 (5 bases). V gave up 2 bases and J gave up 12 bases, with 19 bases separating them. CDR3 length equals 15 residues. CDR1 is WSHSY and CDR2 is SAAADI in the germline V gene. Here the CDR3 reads CASSEGWTPGVELFF. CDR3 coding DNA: TGCGCCAGCAGTGAGGGTTGGACACCAGGTGTGGAACTGTTTTTT.

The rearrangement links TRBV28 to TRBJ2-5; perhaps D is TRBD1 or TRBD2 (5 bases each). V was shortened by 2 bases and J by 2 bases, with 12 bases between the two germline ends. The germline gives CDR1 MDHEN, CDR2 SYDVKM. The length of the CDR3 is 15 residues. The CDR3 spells CASSLQGRMQETQYF. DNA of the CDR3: TGTGCCAGCAGTTTACAGGGACGCATGCAAGAGACCCAGTACTTC.

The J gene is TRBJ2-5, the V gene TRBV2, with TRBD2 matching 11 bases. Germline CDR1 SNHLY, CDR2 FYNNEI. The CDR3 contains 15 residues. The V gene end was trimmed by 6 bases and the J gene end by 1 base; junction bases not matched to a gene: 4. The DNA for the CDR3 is TGTGCCAGCAGACCTGGGACTAGCGGCCAAGAGACCCAGTACTTC. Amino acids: CASRPGTSGQETQYF.